This TCR beta chain was recorded in a study of cytomegalovirus exposure and HLA in healthy donors. In the case of this clone: Its matching antigen is unknown.

From germline, CDR1 is SQVTM and CDR2 ANQGSEA. The CDR3 sequence is 17 residues long. V was pared by 0 bases and J by 0 bases, with 9 bases of the junction left unmatched. Study-wide results and caveats: Specific recognition of CMV antigens was confirmed in vitro for a few chains (all CMV-associated). In a later analysis, TCR beta V- and J-gene trimming showed a link to a missense DCLRE1C variant.

PCR involved 60 Vbeta and 13 Jbeta primers. The data were produced by immunoSEQ multiplex PCR, yet TCRdb's version contains in-frame clones alone and is incomplete. The sample comprises over 70,000 clones, 70% to 85% of which are singletons, and more than 20% rests with the top ten. Sequenced sample: PBMCs. The TCR originated in a young man in good health and CMV-seropositive. The chain uses TRBV29-1 and TRBJ2-3; 7 nucleotides align to TRBD1. The CDR3 loop reads CSVEDMTGWISTDTQYF. Here the CDR3 DNA reads TGCAGCGTTGAAGATATGACAGGGTGGATAAGCACAGATACGCAGTATTTT.